In this sample, the clone carrying this T cell receptor beta chain turned up a few times. Its antigen is still unknown. The data were obtained in a study of T cells in Graves' hyperthyroidism and ophthalmopathy. Study as a whole: Blood was drawn when the patient was first diagnosed and still untreated. Study-wide findings and caveats: In blood, most of the thyroid clonotypes expanded above 0.001 were also present.

V trimming: 3 bases; J trimming: 0 bases; junction bases outside the gene matches: 7. The CDR3 sequence is 17 residues long. Per the germline V gene, CDR1 is DFQATT and CDR2 is SNEGSKA (reference sequence). There were TCR beta CDR3 regions amplified from RNA transcripts. The HTBI primer set drove a first-round RT-PCR of the TCR CDR3. TCRdb ran MiXCR on the multiplex PCR reads and lists one entry per CDR3 protein. The table has roughly 740,000 distinct CDR3 sequences, 15% to 20% seen once. Stable Graves' hyperthyroidism denoted no ophthalmopathy progression over 18 months. The source of this sequence is a man in his late teens or twenties with Graves' hyperthyroidism. The chain joins TRBV20-1 to TRBJ1-6; TRBD1 agrees at 8 bases. What was sequenced was blood. CDR3 residues: CSARDRDLSSYNSPLHF. In DNA form, the CDR3 reads TGCAGTGCTAGGGACAGGGACTTAAGCTCCTATAATTCACCCCTCCACTTT.